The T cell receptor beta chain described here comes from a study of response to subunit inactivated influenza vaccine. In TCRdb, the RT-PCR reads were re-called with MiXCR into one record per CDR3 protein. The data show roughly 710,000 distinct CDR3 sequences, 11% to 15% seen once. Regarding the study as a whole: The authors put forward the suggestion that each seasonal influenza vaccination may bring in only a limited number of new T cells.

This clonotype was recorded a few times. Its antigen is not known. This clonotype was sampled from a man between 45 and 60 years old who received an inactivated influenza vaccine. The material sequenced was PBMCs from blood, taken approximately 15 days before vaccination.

CDR3 sequence reads: CASSRKNQGQNEQFF. The DNA for the CDR3 is TGTGCCAGCAGCAGAAAAAATCAAGGGCAGAATGAGCAGTTCTTC. The V call is TRBV5-4, the J call TRBJ2-1; D is uncertain. The CDR3 has 15 amino acids. V was shortened by 4 bases and J by 7 bases, with 18 bases between the two germline ends. CDR1 is SGHNT and CDR2 is YYREEE in the germline V gene (reference sequence).